This TCR beta chain was obtained from a study of Graves' ophthalmopathy and Graves' hyperthyroidism. The PBMC fraction was derived from under 11 ml of fresh peripheral blood. Points from the study as a whole: Among expanded thyroid clonotypes above 0.001 frequency, most also occurred in blood.

CDR3 regions of TCR beta were amplified from RNA transcripts. A first-round RT-PCR used HTBI primers, followed by a second-round multiplex PCR. Using its own MiXCR run on the multiplex PCR reads, TCRdb lists one record per CDR3 protein. Among hundreds of thousands of distinct CDR3 sequences listed, 45% to 55% were seen once. Remarks on this clonotype: As yet, its antigen is unknown.

The CDR3 consists of 15 residues. Per germline, CDR1 SGHAT and CDR2 FQNNGV. V was clipped by 5 bases and J by 4 bases, with 17 bases between them. The chain links TRBV11-2 to TRBJ1-2; the D is unclear. The receptor's source is an adult man with Graves' ophthalmopathy. Material: peripheral blood. The CDR3 coding sequence is TGTGCCAGCAGCCCCTTTGCGGGGAAGGCCTATGGCTACACCTTC. Amino acid sequence: CASSPFAGKAYGYTF.